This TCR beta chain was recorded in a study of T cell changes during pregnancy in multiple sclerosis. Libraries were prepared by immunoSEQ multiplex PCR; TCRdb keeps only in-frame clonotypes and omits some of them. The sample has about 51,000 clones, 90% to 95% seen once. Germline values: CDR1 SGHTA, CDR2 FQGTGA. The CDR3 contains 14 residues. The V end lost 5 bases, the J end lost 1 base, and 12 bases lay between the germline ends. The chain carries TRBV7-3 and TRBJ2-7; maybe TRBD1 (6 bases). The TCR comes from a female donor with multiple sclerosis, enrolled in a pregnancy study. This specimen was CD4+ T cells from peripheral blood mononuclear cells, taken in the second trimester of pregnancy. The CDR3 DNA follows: TGTGCCAGCAGCAAAACAGGGCCGTCCTACGAGCAGTACTTC. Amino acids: CASSKTGPSYEQYF.